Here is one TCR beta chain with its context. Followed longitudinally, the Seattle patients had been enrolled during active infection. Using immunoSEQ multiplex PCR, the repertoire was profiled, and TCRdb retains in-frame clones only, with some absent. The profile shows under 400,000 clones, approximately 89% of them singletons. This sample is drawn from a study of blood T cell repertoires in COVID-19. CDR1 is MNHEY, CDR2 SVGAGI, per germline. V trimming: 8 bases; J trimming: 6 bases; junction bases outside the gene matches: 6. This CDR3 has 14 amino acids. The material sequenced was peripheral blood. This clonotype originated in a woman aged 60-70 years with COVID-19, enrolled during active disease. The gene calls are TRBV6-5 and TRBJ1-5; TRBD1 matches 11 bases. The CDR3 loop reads CASGRTGGGQPQHF. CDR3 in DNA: TGTGCCAGCGGAAGGACAGGGGGCGGTCAGCCCCAGCATTTT.